This T cell receptor (beta chain) was recorded in a study of blood T cells in healthy people across ages. Study background: The capture of about one barcoded beta molecule per two T cells was achieved by template switching.

Findings of the study overall: The fall in TCR beta diversity per million T cells was roughly linear with age.

A second PCR of 7 to 11 cycles used a sample-barcoded 5' primer and a J-beta primer mix. TCRdb re-called the 5' RACE reads through MiXCR, storing one row per CDR3 protein. The sample carries 870,000 or so distinct CDR3 sequences, more than 25% recorded once. The CDR3 extends over 12 amino acids. The germline V gene encodes CDR1 DFQATT and CDR2 SNEGSKA (reference sequence). Trimming pared 5 bases from V and 4 bases from J, leaving 11 bases between. Many counts were recorded for this clonotype. The antigen remains undetermined. This chain connects TRBV20-1 to TRBJ1-1; D gene ambiguous. This TCR came from a woman older than 75 in good health. The material sequenced was blood. In nucleotides, the CDR3 is TGCAGTGCTTTCAGGAGTGGCACTGAAGCTTTCTTT. Translating it yields CSAFRSGTEAFF.